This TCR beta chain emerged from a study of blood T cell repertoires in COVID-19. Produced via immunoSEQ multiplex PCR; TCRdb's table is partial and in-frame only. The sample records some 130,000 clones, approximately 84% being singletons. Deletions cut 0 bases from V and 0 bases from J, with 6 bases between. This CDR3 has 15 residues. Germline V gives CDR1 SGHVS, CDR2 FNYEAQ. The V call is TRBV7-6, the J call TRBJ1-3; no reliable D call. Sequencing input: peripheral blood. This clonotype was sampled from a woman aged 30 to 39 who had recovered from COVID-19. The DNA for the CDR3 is TGTGCCAGCAGCTTAGCGACTGACTCTGGAAACACCATATATTTT. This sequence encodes CASSLATDSGNTIYF.